Given below is one T cell receptor (beta chain) in context. This PCR relied on a set of 60 Vbeta primers and 13 Jbeta primers. Data came from immunoSEQ multiplex PCR; TCRdb stores just in-frame clones and leaves some out. This sample yields about 98,000 clones, of which under 80% are seen a single time; around 1.8% belongs to the top ten. These data come from a study of cytomegalovirus exposure and HLA in healthy donors. V lost 0 bases to trimming and J lost 8 bases, with 11 bases between them. The CDR3 has 13 amino acids. Germline-derived CDR1 and CDR2 are SGHRS and YFSETQ. The receptor was derived from a male donor in good health and CMV-seronegative. The chain couples TRBV5-1 to TRBJ1-1; D gene ambiguous. Sequencing used PBMCs. The CDR3 here is CASSLAPQEEAFF. In nucleotides, the CDR3 is TGCGCCAGCAGCTTGGCCCCACAAGAAGAAGCTTTCTTT.